One and the same sample provided the 18 T cell receptor beta chains below, sequenced in a study of cytomegalovirus exposure and HLA in healthy donors. PCR was performed using 60 Vbeta and 13 Jbeta primers. Using immunoSEQ multiplex PCR, the repertoire was profiled, and TCRdb retains in-frame clones only, with some absent. The data hold 180,000 or so clones, with 82% observed a single time. Sequencing input: PBMCs. The receptors come from a woman between 50 and 59 years old in good health and CMV-seropositive.

The chain couples TRBV19 to TRBJ2-1, with a tentative D call TRBD2 (6 bases). V lost 5 bases, J lost 10 bases, and 12 bases lay in between. The CDR3 extends over 12 amino acids. Germline assignment: CDR1 LNHDA and CDR2 SQIVND (reference sequence). The DNA of the CDR3 is TGTGCCAGTAGTGTGCGGGGTGGGGAGCAGTTCTTC. Protein sequence: CASSVRGGEQFF.

Note on this clone: An end of the junction does not agree with germline; a read error may underlie this. The chain links TRBV13 to TRBJ2-1; 9 nucleotides align to TRBD1. There are 15 residues in the CDR3. Germline V gene data show CDR1 as PRHDT and CDR2 as FYEKMQ (reference sequence). The DNA for the CDR3 is TGTGCCAGCAGCCTAGGGACAGGGCAGTACAATGAGCAGTTCTTC. This translates into CASSLGTGQYNEQFF.

For this clone: One junction end disagrees with the germline gene, perhaps due to a read error. CDR3 sequence reads: CATSRAAGSAGANGLTF. The CDR3 DNA follows: TGTGCCACCAGCAGAGCAGCGGGTAGCGCTGGGGCCAACGGCCTGACTTTC. This chain joins TRBV15 and TRBJ2-6; possibly TRBD2 for D (6 bases). Germline V gene sequence: CDR1 LNHNV, CDR2 YYDKDF (reference sequence). This CDR3 region has 17 residues.

V is TRBV4-1 and J is TRBJ1-5, with no clear D. The ends were cut back, 0 bases at V and 0 bases at J, with 9 bases in the middle. The CDR3 runs 16 residues. Looked up from germline, CDR1 is MGHRA and CDR2 is YSYEKL. Here the CDR3 DNA reads TGCGCCAGCAGCCAAGAGGCCGTTTATAGCAATCAGCCCCAGCATTTT. Translating it yields CASSQEAVYSNQPQHF.

The chain couples TRBV10-2 to TRBJ1-2; TRBD1 matches at 9 bases. After removal of 3 bases from V and 7 bases from J, the junction contained 24 bases not matched to a gene. There are 20 residues in the CDR3. Germline CDR1 is WSHSY and CDR2 is SAAADI. The CDR3 protein is CASSDGTFVKLYRGLGGYTF. Written as DNA, the CDR3 is TGCGCCAGCAGTGACGGCACGTTTGTTAAACTCTACAGGGGGCTGGGTGGCTACACCTTC.

The rearrangement uses TRBV7-2 and TRBJ2-3; 8 bases fit TRBD1. The CDR3 is 16 residues long. Trimming at V came to 5 bases and at J to 2 bases, leaving 9 bases not matched to a gene. Germline CDR1 is SGHTA and CDR2 is FQGNSA. CDR3 in amino acids: CASSPHGQGYTDTQYF. Written as DNA, the CDR3 is TGTGCCAGCAGCCCCCATGGACAGGGATACACAGATACGCAGTATTTT.

The chain uses TRBV28 and TRBJ1-2; D remains unclear. CDR1 and CDR2 from the germline V gene are MDHEN and SYDVKM. V lost 4 bases, J lost 8 bases, and 14 bases lay in between. The CDR3 length is 13 residues. In DNA form, the CDR3 reads TGTGCCAGCAGTTGGAGGCGGAGTGGGGGCTACACCTTC. Residues: CASSWRRSGGYTF.

About this clone itself: In this CDR3 the conserved last residue, phenylalanine or tryptophan, is missing, so a read error is likely. This chain uses TRBV7-8 with TRBJ2-7, with TRBD2 as a possible D gene (5 bases). Germline V gene lookup returns CDR1 SGHVS and CDR2 FQNEAQ. With 5 bases removed from V and 7 bases from J, the gap between germline ends came to 15 bases. The CDR3 has 13 amino acids. CDR3 residues: CASSRLPRLEQYL. In DNA, the CDR3 is TGTGCCAGCAGCCGTCTCCCGCGACTAGAGCAGTACCTC.

V is TRBV5-1 and J is TRBJ2-5, with D maybe TRBD1 (6 bases). The J call may be mistaken, given a closer DNA end match to TRBJ2-7. This CDR3 spans 15 amino acids. Per germline, CDR1 SGHRS and CDR2 YFSETQ. CDR3 residues: CASSVQGQSSYEQYF. The CDR3 region has the DNA TGCGCCAGCAGCGTCCAAGGACAGAGCTCCTACGAGCAGTACTTC.

The genes are TRBV27 and TRBJ2-2; 7 bases fit TRBD1. Germline CDR1 MNHEY, CDR2 SMNVEV (reference sequence). J gave up 6 bases and V 3 bases, and 4 bases lay outside the gene matches. This CDR3 contains 14 residues. In nucleotides, the CDR3 is TGTGCCAGCAGTTTTACAGGGGTCGCCGGGGAGCTGTTTTTT. It yields the protein CASSFTGVAGELFF.

Details on this clone: Its ends do not fully match the called genes, so a read error is possible. This rearrangement joins TRBV19 to TRBJ2-6, with TRBD1 matching 10 bases. CDR1 and CDR2 from the germline V gene are LNHDA and SQIVND (reference sequence). The CDR3 runs 18 residues. DNA of the CDR3: TGTGCCAGTAGACTGCACGACAGGGGGCTTTCTGGGGCCAACGGCCTGACTTTC. Protein product: CASRLHDRGLSGANGLTF.

CDR3 in DNA: TGCGCCAGCAGCCCTCCGGTCGAGGGCTCCTATGGCTACACCTTC. As protein: CASSPPVEGSYGYTF. This rearrangement joins TRBV5-1 to TRBJ1-2; D unresolved. CDR1 SGHRS and CDR2 YFSETQ come from the germline V gene. This CDR3 region has 15 residues. The V end lost 4 bases, the J end lost 4 bases, and 17 bases lay between the germline ends.

This chain joins TRBV27 and TRBJ2-1, with TRBD2 matching 13 bases. This CDR3 has 17 amino acids. Germline CDR1 is MNHEY and CDR2 is SMNVEV (reference sequence). The trim removed 4 bases at V and 3 bases at J, leaving 6 bases unmatched. CDR3 loop: CASSSRTSGRYYNEQFF. CDR3 sequence (DNA): TGTGCCAGCAGTTCCCGGACTAGCGGGAGATACTACAATGAGCAGTTCTTC.

V usage is TRBV7-3 and J usage is TRBJ2-3; perhaps TRBD1 as D (5 bases). The germline V and J ends were trimmed by 2 bases and 4 bases, with 10 bases remaining between them. The length of the CDR3 is 14 residues. CDR1 is SGHTA and CDR2 is FQGTGA in the germline V gene. The CDR3 region has the DNA TGTGCCAGCAGCTTAGGCAGGGCGGCAGATACGCAGTATTTT. Translating gives CASSLGRAADTQYF.

Concerning this clone: Other DNA variants within this sample encode the same CDR3. In nucleotides, the CDR3 is TGTGCCAGCAGCTTCGGCAGGTACAATGAGCAGTTCTTC. It encodes CASSFGRYNEQFF. The chain joins TRBV7-2 to TRBJ2-1; D is unclear. Trimming took off 3 bases at V and 4 bases at J, with 7 bases between the two ends. CDR1 SGHTA and CDR2 FQGNSA come from the germline V gene. The CDR3 extends over 13 amino acids. Filled out from reference TRBV7-2 and TRBJ2-1, the complete variable domain reads GAGVSQSPSNKVTEKGKDVELRCDPISGHTALYWYRQSLGQGLEFLIYFQGNSAPDKSGLPSDRFSAERTGGSVSTLTIQRTQQEDSAVYLCASSFGRYNEQFFGPGTRLTVL.

The sample holds a few counts of this clone. V usage is TRBV4-3 and J usage is TRBJ2-1; D is possibly TRBD2 (6 bases). The ends were cut back, 4 bases at V and 7 bases at J, with 11 bases in the middle. The CDR3 length is 13 residues. Per germline, CDR1 LGHNA and CDR2 YSLEER. This chain's CDR3 is CASSRDAGNEQFF. CDR3 in DNA: TGCGCCAGCAGCCGGGACGCGGGAAATGAGCAGTTCTTC.

Concerning this clone itself: This same CDR3 is encoded by further DNA sequences in the sample. The chain recombines TRBV19 with TRBJ2-3, with D perhaps TRBD2 (7 bases). The CDR3 consists of 16 residues. Trimming removed 7 bases at V and 1 base at J, with 18 bases between. CDR1 is LNHDA and CDR2 is SQIVND in the germline V gene (reference sequence). CDR3 DNA: TGTGCCAGTACCCCAGGCCGAGGGGGGGGCACAGATACGCAGTATTTT. Protein product: CASTPGRGGGTDTQYF.

This clone came up once. This chain links TRBV6-5 with TRBJ2-1; 8 nucleotides agree with TRBD2. Germline loops: CDR1 MNHEY, CDR2 SVGAGI. There are 15 residues in the CDR3. With V trimmed by 4 bases and J by 6 bases, 8 bases remained unmatched. In DNA form, the CDR3 reads TGTGCCAGCAGTTTACAGCCGGGGGGGCCCAATGAGCAGTTCTTC. It specifies CASSLQPGGPNEQFF.